The entry below gives a single T cell receptor (beta chain) sequence along with its context. The antigen is unknown. This entry comes from a study of blood T cells in healthy people across ages. The CDR3 consists of 18 residues. Germline values: CDR1 SGHTA, CDR2 FQGNSA. The ends lost 4 bases at V and 1 base at J; junction bases unmatched: 13. Whole-study findings and limits: Across the age range, TCR beta diversity per million T cells fell in a roughly linear way.

A sample-barcoded 5' primer and a J-beta primer mix were used in a second PCR of roughly 7 to 11 cycles. Each CDR3 protein is one row after TCRdb ran MiXCR on the 5' RACE reads. The sample has over 1.5 million distinct CDR3 sequences, roughly 49% seen once. The origin of this receptor is a woman between 35 and 50 years old in good health. Sequenced: blood. The chain joins TRBV7-2 to TRBJ2-1, with 7 nucleotides matching TRBD2. This chain's CDR3 is CASSYRGWGGLSYNEQFF. In nucleotides, the CDR3 is TGTGCCAGCAGCTACCGCGGGTGGGGGGGACTATCCTACAATGAGCAGTTCTTC.